This entry is about one T cell receptor beta chain. The antigen it recognizes is unknown. Base-call qualities are not available, and no considerably larger clone is one nucleotide away. The data stem from a study of CD8+CD57+ T cells in acquired aplastic anemia (dated by TCRdb to between 2017 and 2018). Some background on the complete study: DNA extracted from sorted CD4+ and CD8+ cells had a mean of about 3.2 ug, with a range of about 0.18 to 27.4 ug. CD8+CD57+ expansion was defined as frequency above the mean frequency observed in healthy subjects.

Genomic DNA served as template for TCR beta VDJ combination and CDR3 sequence profiling. An Illumina HiSeq 2000 was used for TCR repertoire sequencing. The study's own analysis went as follows. Repertoires were assessed using TRBV/TRBJ rearrangement plots, CDR3 size and DJ length profiles, and Simpson's diversity index. The most abundant DNA sequence in the deep sequencing data was taken as the immunodominant clone. CDR3 amino acid sequences were screened for sharing across subjects and compared with published repertoires and the VDJdb database. TCRdb handled the public reads itself, with Q25 trimming in fastp and clone calling in MiXCR, and kept productive beta chains. Here each entry gathers all rows of one CDR3 protein and keeps the most common genes and DNA. In this record, the V and J calls reflect TCRdb's handling and not the investigators' own analysis. The sample table shows roughly 170,000 distinct CDR3 sequences, and nearly 50% are seen once. Jointly, the top ten make up 10% to 15% of the sample.

The germline V gene supplies CDR1 SGHAT and CDR2 FQNNGV. V is trimmed back by 0 bases and J by 4 bases, and the junction contains 6 bases that no gene match accounts for. The cysteine opens and the phenylalanine closes a CDR3 of 16 amino acids. Left in the record is the CDR3 DNA by itself, 48 bases read in frame from the first base. Flow cytometry had shown CD8+CD57+ cell expansion in the patients selected for sequencing. All patients had severe acquired aplastic anemia diagnosed by International Study of Aplastic Anemia and Agranulocytosis and Camitta criteria. No therapy had been received by the patients at the time of blood sampling. The study deep-sequenced TCR repertoires of sorted CD4+ and CD8+ blood T cells from severe aplastic anemia patients and healthy subjects. In the USA, patient enrollment took place under clinicaltrials.gov protocols 00001620, 01623167, 00001397, 00071045, 00081523 and 00961064. Ficoll-Paque density gradient centrifugation was used to isolate peripheral blood mononuclear cells. Before DNA extraction, CD4+ and CD8+ T cells were sorted by FACS or by magnetic beads.

Summary of the overall study and its limitations: Nearly 30 CD8+ CDR3 sequences were found in both patients and controls but appeared to be highly expressed in patients and within the immunodominant clones of the patients. CD8+ Simpson's diversity did not differ significantly between patients and healthy controls (P=0.060).

This TCR came from a human donor with aplastic anemia. The sequence is built from TRBV11-2 and TRBJ1-2, with 9 middle bases fitting TRBD1. Input material: sorted CD4+, CD8+, or CD8+CD57+ T cells (not recorded which) from PBMCs. In nucleotide form, the sequence is TGTGCCAGCAGCTTAGATCCCCGGGACAGGGTCTATGGCTACACCTTC. Its amino acids are CASSLDPRDRVYGYTF.